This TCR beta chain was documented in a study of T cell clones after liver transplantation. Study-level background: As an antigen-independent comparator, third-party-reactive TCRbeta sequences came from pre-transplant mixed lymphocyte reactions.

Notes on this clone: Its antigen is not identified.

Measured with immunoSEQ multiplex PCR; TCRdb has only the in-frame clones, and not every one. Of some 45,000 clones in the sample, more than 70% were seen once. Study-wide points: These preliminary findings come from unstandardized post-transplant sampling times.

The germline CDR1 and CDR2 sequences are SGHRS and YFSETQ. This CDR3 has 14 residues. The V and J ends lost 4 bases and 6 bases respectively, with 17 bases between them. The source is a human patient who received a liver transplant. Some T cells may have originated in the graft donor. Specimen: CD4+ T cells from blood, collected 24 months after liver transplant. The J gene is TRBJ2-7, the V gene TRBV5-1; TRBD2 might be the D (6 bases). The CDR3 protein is CASSKTSLGSEQYF. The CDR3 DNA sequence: TGCGCCAGCAGCAAGACTAGTTTAGGCTCCGAGCAGTACTTC.